This note documents a single T cell receptor beta chain sequence. Germline CDR1 reads SQVTM; CDR2 reads ANQGSEA. This CDR3 region has 13 residues. With 1 base removed from V and 1 base from J, the gap between germline ends came to 7 bases. Sequencing used immunoSEQ multiplex PCR; TCRdb keeps in-frame clones, though not all of them. Of around 310,000 clones listed, around 90% are singletons. The source of the sample is a study of blood T cell repertoires in COVID-19. This TCR derives from a woman in her 30s with COVID-19, enrolled during active disease. The sequenced sample was peripheral blood. The chain recombines TRBV29-1 with TRBJ1-2; D perhaps matches TRBD1 (5 bases). CDR3 amino acids: CSVEGGVNYGYTF. The CDR3 bases are TGCAGCGTTGAAGGGGGGGTTAACTATGGCTACACCTTC.